This TCR beta chain was captured in a study of regulatory T cells in long-lasting Graves disease. A few counts support this clonotype. Antigen: not known. Time point defined: persistent/refractory GD, antithyroid drugs over 5 years with positive TRAb. RNA from PBMCs was the source of the TCR library. TCR beta libraries were built with iRepertoire HTBI primers and Arm-PCR of CDR3 regions. TCRdb re-derived calls from the multiplex PCR reads in MiXCR, one entry per CDR3 protein. The sample includes roughly 470,000 distinct CDR3 sequences, less than 25% seen only once; the top ten take 7% to 10%. CDR1 and CDR2 from the germline V gene are ENHRY and SYGVKD. The CDR3 loop spans 14 amino acids. V was cut by 4 bases and J by 4 bases, with 13 bases left in between. The study's findings and limits: Limited sample numbers may have lowered accuracy.

The sequence was collected from a female donor with Graves disease. The specimen was peripheral blood mononuclear cells (PBMCs), collected when the disease was refractory, from a patient treated with antithyroid drugs. The chain employs TRBV10-3 and TRBJ1-2; possible D gene TRBD1, 5 bases. CDR3 coding DNA: TGTGCCATCAGTGGGGACGGGGGGGGCTATGGCTACACCTTC. It yields the protein CAISGDGGGYGYTF.